This T cell receptor (beta chain) was captured by sequencing in a study of cytomegalovirus exposure and HLA in healthy donors. The PCR was carried out with 60 Vbeta primers and 13 Jbeta primers. Repertoires were generated with immunoSEQ multiplex PCR, while TCRdb's copy carries only in-frame clones and drops some. The data show 150,000 or so clones, around two thirds seen once. The count of this clone is one. Its antigen is unidentified. Regarding the study as a whole: In vitro testing confirmed a few CMV-associated chains as specific for CMV antigens. Several of the most significant clusters were apparently associated with common viral pathogens in a later analysis.

This CDR3 comprises 15 residues. Per germline, CDR1 SGHDT and CDR2 YYEEEE. V lost 3 bases and J lost 3; bases outside the gene matches: 7. The donors, nominally healthy at sampling, likely had unrecorded immune exposures. The TCR was taken from a woman under 30 in good health and CMV-seronegative. The chain links TRBV5-6 to TRBJ1-2, with 8 bases lining up with TRBD1. The sample taken for sequencing was PBMCs. The DNA of the CDR3 is TGTGCCAGCAGCTACGGGACAGGTACCGACTATGGCTACACCTTC. This encodes CASSYGTGTDYGYTF.